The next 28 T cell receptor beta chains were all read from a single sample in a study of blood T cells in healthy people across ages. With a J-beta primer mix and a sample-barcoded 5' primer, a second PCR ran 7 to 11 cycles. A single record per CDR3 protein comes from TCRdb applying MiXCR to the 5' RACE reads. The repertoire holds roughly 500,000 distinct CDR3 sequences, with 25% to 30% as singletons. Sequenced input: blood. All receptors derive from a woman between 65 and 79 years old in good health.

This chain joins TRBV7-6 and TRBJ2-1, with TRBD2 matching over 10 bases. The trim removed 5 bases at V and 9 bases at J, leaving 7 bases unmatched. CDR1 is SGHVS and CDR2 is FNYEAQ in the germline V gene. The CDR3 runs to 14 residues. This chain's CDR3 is CASSRSGGAREQFF. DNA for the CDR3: TGTGCCAGCAGCAGAAGCGGGGGGGCGCGTGAGCAGTTCTTC.

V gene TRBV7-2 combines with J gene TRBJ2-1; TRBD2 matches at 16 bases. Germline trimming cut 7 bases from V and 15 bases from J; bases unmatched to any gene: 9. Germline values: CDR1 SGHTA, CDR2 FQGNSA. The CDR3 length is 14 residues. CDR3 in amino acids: CASIGTSGGGDPFF. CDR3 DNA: TGTGCCAGCATCGGGACTAGCGGGGGGGGCGACCCGTTCTTC.

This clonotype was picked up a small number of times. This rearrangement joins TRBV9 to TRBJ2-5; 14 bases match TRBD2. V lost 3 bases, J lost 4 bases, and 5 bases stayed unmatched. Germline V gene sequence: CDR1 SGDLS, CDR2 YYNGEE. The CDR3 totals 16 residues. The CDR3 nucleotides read TGTGCCAGCAGCGACGGGACTAGCGGGGGAAGAGAGACCCAGTACTTC. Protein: CASSDGTSGGRETQYF.

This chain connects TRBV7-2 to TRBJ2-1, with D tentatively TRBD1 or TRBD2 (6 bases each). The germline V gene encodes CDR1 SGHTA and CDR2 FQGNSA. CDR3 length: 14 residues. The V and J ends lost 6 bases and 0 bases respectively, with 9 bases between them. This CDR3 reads CASRGGSSYNEQFF. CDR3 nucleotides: TGTGCCAGCAGAGGGGGGAGCTCCTACAATGAGCAGTTCTTC.

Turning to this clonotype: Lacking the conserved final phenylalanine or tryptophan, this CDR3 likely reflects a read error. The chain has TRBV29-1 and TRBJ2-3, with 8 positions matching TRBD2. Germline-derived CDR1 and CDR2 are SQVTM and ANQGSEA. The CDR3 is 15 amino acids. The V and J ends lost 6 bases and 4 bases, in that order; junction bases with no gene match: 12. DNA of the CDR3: TGCAGCGTCCGGGAGGGGAGCCATGGGGCAGATACGCAGTATCTT. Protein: CSVREGSHGADTQYL.

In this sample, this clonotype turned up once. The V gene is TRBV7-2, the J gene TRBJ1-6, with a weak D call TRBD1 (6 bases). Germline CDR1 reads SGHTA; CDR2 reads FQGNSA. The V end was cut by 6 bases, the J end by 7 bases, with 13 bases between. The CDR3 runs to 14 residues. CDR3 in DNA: TGTGCCAGCAGATTGGACAGCCTAAATTCACCCCTCCACTTT. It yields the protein CASRLDSLNSPLHF.

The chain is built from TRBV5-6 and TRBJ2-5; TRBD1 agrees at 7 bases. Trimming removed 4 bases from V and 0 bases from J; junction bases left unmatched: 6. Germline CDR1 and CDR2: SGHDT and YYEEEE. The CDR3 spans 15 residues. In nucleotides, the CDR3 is TGTGCCAGCAGCCCGTCGGGACAGTACCAAGAGACCCAGTACTTC. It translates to CASSPSGQYQETQYF.

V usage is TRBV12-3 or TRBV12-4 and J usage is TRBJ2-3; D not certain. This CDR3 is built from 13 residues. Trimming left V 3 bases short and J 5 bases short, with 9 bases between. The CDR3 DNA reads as TGTGCCAGCAGTTTGGACCTTGGAGATACGCAGTATTTT. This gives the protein CASSLDLGDTQYF.

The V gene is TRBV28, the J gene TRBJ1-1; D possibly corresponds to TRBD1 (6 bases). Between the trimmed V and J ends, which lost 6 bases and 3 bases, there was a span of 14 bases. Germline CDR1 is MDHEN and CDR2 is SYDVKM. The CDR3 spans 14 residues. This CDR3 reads CASRLVGQYTEAFF. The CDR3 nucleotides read TGTGCCAGCAGACTCGTCGGACAGTACACTGAAGCTTTCTTT.

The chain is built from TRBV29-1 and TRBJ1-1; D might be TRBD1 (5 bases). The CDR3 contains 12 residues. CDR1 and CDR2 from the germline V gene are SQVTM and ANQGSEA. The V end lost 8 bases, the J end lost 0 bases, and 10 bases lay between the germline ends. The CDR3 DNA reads TGCAGCTGCAAGGGGCTGAACACTGAAGCTTTCTTT. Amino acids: CSCKGLNTEAFF.

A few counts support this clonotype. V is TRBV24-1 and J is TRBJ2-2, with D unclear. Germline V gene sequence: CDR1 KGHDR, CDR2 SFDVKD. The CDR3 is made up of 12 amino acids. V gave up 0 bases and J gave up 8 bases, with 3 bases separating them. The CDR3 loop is CATSDLRGELFF. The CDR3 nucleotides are TGTGCCACCAGTGATTTGCGGGGGGAGCTGTTTTTT.

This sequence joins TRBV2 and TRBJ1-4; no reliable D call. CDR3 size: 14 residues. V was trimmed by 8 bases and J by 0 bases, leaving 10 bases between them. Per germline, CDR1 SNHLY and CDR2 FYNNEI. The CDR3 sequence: CASGREATNEKLFF. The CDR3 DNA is TGTGCCAGCGGGAGAGAAGCAACTAATGAAAAACTGTTTTTT.

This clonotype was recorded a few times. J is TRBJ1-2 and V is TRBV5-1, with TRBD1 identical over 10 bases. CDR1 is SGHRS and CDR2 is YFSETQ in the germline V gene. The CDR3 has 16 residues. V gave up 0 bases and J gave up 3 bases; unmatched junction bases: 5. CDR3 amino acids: CASSLEGQGWDYGYTF. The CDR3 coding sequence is TGCGCCAGCAGCTTGGAGGGACAGGGGTGGGACTATGGCTACACCTTC.

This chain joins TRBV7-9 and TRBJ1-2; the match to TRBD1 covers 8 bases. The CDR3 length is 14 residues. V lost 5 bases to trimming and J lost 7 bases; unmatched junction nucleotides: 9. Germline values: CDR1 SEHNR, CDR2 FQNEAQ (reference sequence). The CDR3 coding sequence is TGTGCCAGCAGCACCCCGGACAGGGCGAGTGGCTACACCTTC. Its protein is CASSTPDRASGYTF. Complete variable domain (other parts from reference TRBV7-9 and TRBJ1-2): DTGVSQNPRHKITKRGQNVTFRCDPISEHNRLYWYRQTLGQGPEFLTYFQNEAQLEKSRLLSDRFSAERPKGSFSTLEIQRTEQGDSAMYLCASSTPDRASGYTFGSGTRLTVV.

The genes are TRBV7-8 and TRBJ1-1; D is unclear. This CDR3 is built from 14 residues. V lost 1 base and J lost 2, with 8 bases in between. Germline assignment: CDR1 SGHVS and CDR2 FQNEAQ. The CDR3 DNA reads TGTGCCAGCAGCTTAGTTGGGGATAACACTGAAGCTTTCTTT. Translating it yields CASSLVGDNTEAFF.

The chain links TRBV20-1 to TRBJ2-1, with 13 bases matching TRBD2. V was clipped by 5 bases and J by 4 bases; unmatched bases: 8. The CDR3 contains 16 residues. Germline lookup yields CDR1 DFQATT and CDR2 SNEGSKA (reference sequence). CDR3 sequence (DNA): TGCAGTGCTCCTCGACTAGCGGGGGGCCTGTACAATGAGCAGTTCTTC. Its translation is CSAPRLAGGLYNEQFF.

The CDR3 loop reads CASSRSAGGLDEQFF. The CDR3 bases are TGTGCCAGCAGCCGATCCGCGGGGGGGCTGGATGAGCAGTTCTTC. This chain links TRBV14 with TRBJ2-1; 9 bases align to TRBD2. Germline CDR1 SGHDN, CDR2 FVKESK. This CDR3 spans 15 amino acids. J gave up 8 bases and V 4 bases, and 9 bases lay outside the gene matches.

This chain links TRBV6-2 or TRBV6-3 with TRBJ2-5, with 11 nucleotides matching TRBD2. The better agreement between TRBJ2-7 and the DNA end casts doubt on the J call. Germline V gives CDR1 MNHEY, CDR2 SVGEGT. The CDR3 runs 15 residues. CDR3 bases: TGTGCCAGCAGTGTTAGCGGGGGGGCATTCCTCGAGCAGTACTTC. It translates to CASSVSGGAFLEQYF.

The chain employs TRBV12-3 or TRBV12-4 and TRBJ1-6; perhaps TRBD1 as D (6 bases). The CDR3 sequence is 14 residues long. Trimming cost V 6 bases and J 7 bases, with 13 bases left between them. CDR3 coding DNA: TGTGCCAGCAGGATCGACAGGAAAAATTCACCCCTCCACTTT. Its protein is CASRIDRKNSPLHF.

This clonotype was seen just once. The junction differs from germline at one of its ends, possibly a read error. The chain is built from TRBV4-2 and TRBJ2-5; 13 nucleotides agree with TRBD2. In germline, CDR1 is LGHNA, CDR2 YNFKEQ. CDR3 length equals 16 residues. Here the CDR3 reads CASSQRLAGGQETRYF. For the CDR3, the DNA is TGTGCCAGCAGCCAGCGACTAGCGGGGGGACAAGAGACCCGGTACTTC.

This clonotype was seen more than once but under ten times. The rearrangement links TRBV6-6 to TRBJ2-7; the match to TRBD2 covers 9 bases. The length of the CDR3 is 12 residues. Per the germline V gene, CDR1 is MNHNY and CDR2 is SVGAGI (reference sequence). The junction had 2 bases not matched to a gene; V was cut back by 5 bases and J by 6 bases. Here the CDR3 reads CASSPTSGEQYF. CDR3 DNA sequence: TGTGCCAGCAGTCCGACTAGCGGCGAGCAGTACTTC.

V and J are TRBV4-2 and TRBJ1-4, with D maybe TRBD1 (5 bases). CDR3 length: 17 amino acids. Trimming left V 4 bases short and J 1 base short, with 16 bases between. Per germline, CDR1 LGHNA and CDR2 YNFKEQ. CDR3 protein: CASSPGGGVRTNEKLFF. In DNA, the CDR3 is TGTGCCAGCAGCCCCGGGGGAGGGGTTAGAACTAATGAAAAACTGTTTTTT.

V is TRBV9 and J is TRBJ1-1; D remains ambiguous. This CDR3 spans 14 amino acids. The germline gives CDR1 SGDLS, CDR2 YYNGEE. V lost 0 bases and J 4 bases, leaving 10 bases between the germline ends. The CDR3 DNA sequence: TGTGCCAGCAGCGTAGCTGGGCTCGGCACTGAAGCTTTCTTT. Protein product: CASSVAGLGTEAFF.

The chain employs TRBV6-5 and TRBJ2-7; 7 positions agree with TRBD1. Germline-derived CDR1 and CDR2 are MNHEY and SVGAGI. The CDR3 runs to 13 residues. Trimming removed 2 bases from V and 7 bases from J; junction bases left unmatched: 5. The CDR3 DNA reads TGTGCCAGCAGTTACAATGGCAGGGGGGAGCAGTACTTC. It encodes CASSYNGRGEQYF.

CDR3 sequence reads: CASSRRDTSNYGYTF. The CDR3 DNA reads as TGCGCCAGCAGCCGGCGGGACACTTCTAACTATGGCTACACCTTC. The chain recombines TRBV4-3 with TRBJ1-2, with D perhaps matching TRBD1 (6 bases). With 4 bases removed from V and 0 bases from J, the gap between germline ends came to 12 bases. Looked up from germline, CDR1 is LGHNA and CDR2 is YSLEER. The CDR3 length is 15 residues.

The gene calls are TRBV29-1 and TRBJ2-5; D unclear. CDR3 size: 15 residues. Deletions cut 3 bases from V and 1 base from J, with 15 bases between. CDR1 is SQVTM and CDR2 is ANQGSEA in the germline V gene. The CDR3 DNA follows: TGCAGCGTTGAGTTGTCTGGGATCTTCCAAGAGACCCAGTACTTC. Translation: CSVELSGIFQETQYF.

The CDR3 DNA reads as TGTGCCAGCAGCAGTCGGACAGCGGCGGAGAACCAGCCCCAGCATTTT. Translating gives CASSSRTAAENQPQHF. V is TRBV7-2 and J is TRBJ1-5; possible D gene TRBD1, 6 bases. The germline V gene has CDR1 SGHTA and CDR2 FQGNSA. The CDR3 runs 16 residues. V lost 5 bases, J lost 7 bases, and 21 bases lay in between.

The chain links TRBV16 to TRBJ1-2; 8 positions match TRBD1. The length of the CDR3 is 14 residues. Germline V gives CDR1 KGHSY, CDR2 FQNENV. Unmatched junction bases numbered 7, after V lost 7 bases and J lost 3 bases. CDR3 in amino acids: CASTRTGWDYGYTF. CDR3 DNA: TGTGCCAGCACCCGGACAGGGTGGGACTATGGCTACACCTTC.